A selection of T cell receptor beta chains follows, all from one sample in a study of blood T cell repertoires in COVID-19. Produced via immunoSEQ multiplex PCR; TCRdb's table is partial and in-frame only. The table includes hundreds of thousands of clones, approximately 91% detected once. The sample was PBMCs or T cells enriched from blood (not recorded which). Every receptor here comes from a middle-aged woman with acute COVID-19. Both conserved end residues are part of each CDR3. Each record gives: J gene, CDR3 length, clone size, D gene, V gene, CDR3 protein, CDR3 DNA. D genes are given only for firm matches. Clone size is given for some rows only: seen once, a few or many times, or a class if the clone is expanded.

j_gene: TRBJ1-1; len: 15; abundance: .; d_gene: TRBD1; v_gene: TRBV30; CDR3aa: CAWRQGGQGRTEAFF; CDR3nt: TGTGCCTGGAGACAGGGGGGACAGGGGAGGACTGAAGCTTTCTTT
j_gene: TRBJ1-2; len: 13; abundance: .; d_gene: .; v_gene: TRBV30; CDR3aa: CAWSVSGDYGYTF; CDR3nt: TGTGCCTGGAGTGTATCAGGGGACTATGGCTACACCTTC
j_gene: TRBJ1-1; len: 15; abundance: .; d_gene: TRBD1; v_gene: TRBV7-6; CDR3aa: CASSQKTGVNTEAFF; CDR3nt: TGTGCCAGCAGCCAGAAGACAGGGGTGAACACTGAAGCTTTCTTT
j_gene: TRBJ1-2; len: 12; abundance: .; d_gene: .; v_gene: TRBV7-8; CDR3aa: CASSLQNYGYTF; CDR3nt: TGTGCCAGCAGCTTACAGAACTATGGCTACACCTTC
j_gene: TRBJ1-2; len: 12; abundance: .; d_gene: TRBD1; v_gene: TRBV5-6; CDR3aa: CASSLGQRGYTF; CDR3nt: TGTGCCAGCAGCCTGGGACAGAGAGGCTACACCTTC
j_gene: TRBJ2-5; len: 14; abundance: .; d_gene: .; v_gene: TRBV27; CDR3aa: CASSYGGATETQYF; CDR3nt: TGTGCCAGCAGTTATGGGGGGGCCACAGAGACCCAGTACTTC
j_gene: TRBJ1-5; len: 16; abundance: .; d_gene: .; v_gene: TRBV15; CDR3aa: CATSRDRDNYGQPQHF; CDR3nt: TGTGCCACCAGCAGAGATCGGGATAATTATGGTCAGCCCCAGCATTTT
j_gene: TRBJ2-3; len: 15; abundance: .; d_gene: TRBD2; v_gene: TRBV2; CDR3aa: CASSYLTSETDTQYF; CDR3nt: TGTGCCAGCAGTTATCTCACTAGCGAGACAGATACGCAGTATTTT
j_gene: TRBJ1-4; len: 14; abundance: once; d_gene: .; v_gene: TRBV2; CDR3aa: CASSEALSGEKLFF; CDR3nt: TGTGCCAGCAGTGAGGCCCTAAGCGGGGAAAAACTGTTTTTT
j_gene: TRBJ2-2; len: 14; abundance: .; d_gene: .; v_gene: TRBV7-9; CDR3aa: CASSLGVPTGELFF; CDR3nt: TGTGCCAGCAGCTTGGGCGTTCCCACCGGGGAGCTGTTTTTT
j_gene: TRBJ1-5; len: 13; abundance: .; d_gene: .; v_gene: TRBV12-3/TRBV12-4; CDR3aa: CASSFEVWRPQHF; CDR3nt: TGTGCCAGCAGTTTTGAGGTCTGGAGGCCCCAGCATTTT
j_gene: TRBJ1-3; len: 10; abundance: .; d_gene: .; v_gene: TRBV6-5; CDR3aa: CASRIDTIYF; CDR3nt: TGTGCCAGCAGGATAGACACCATATATTTT
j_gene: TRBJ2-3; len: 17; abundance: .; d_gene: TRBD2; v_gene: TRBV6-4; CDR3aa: CASSLGQTSGVTDTQYF; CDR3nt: TGTGCCAGCAGCCTCGGCCAGACTAGCGGGGTCACAGATACGCAGTATTTT
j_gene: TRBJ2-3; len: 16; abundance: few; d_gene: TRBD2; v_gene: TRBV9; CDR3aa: CASSVGWRGGGDTQYF; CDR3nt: TGTGCCAGCAGCGTTGGTTGGCGGGGGGGCGGAGATACGCAGTATTTT
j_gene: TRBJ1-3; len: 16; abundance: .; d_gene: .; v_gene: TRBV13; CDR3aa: CASSSQLGPIRDTIYF; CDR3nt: TGTGCCAGCAGCTCCCAACTAGGACCTATCCGGGACACCATATATTTT
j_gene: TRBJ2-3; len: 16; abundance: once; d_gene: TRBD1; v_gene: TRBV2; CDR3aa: CASSEYGTGSPDTQYF; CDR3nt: TGTGCCAGCAGTGAGTATGGGACAGGGAGTCCAGATACGCAGTATTTT
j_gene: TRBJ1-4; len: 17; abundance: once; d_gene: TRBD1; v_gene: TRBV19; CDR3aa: CASSIPGGGKTNEKLFF; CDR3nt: TGTGCCAGTAGTATACCCGGAGGGGGCAAGACTAATGAAAAACTGTTTTTT
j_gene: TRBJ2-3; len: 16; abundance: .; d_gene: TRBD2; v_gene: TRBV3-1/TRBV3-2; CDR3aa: CASSQRTSGGTDTQYF; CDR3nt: TGTGCCAGCAGCCAGCGGACTAGCGGGGGGACTGATACGCAGTATTTT
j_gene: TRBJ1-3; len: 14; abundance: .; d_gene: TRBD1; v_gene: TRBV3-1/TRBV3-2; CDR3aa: CASSSTGGMDTIYF; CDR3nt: TGTGCCAGCAGCTCGACAGGGGGGATGGACACCATATATTTT
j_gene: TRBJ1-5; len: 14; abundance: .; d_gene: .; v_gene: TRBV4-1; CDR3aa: CASSQGELSQPQHF; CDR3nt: TGCGCCAGCAGCCAAGGGGAGTTGAGTCAGCCCCAGCATTTT
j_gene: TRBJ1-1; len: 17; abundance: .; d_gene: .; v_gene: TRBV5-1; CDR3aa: CASSLEPQGWQDTEAFF; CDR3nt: TGCGCCAGCAGCTTGGAACCACAGGGTTGGCAGGACACTGAAGCTTTCTTT
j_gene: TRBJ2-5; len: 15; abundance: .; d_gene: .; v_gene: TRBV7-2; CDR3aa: CASSLAPGASETQYF; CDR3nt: TGTGCCAGCAGCTTAGCCCCAGGGGCCTCAGAGACCCAGTACTTC
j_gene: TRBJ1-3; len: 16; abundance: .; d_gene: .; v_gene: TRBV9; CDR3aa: CASSRDPTGSGNTIYF; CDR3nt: TGTGCCAGCAGCAGAGATCCGACAGGCTCTGGAAACACCATATATTTT
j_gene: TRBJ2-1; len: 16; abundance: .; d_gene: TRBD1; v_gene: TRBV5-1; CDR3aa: CASSLGTGQGNNEQFF; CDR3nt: TGCGCCAGCAGCTTGGGAACGGGACAGGGGAACAATGAGCAGTTCTTC
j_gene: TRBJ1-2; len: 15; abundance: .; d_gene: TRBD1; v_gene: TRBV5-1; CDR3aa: CASSLADRGLRGYTF; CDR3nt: TGCGCCAGCAGCTTGGCGGACAGGGGGCTCAGGGGCTACACCTTC
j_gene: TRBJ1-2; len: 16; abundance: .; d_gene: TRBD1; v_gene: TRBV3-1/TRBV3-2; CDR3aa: CASSQIDRGQWSGYTF; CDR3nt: TGTGCCAGCAGCCAAATAGACAGGGGGCAGTGGAGTGGCTACACCTTC
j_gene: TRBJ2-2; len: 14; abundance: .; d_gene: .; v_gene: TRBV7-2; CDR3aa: CASSSGGDTGELFF; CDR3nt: TGTGCCAGCAGCTCCGGGGGAGACACCGGGGAGCTGTTTTTT
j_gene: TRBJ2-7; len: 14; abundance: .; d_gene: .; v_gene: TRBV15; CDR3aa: CATSRDYGRDEQYF; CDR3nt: TGTGCCACCAGCAGAGATTATGGCAGGGACGAGCAGTACTTC
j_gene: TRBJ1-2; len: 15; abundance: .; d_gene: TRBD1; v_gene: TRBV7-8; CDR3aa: CASSLVAGGGYGYTF; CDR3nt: TGTGCCAGCAGCTTAGTAGCAGGGGGAGGCTATGGCTACACCTTC
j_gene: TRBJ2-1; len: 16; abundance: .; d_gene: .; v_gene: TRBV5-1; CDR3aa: CASSLALGSPYNEQFF; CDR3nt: TGCGCCAGCAGCTTGGCCCTAGGATCCCCCTACAATGAGCAGTTCTTC
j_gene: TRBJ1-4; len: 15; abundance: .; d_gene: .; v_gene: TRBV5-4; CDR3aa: CASSLLGEGDEKLFF; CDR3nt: TGTGCCAGCAGCCTCCTCGGGGAGGGGGATGAAAAACTGTTTTTT
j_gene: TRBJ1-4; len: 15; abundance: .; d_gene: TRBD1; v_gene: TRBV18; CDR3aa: CASSLLQGTNEKLFF; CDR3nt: TGTGCCAGCTCACTACTACAGGGGACTAATGAAAAACTGTTTTTT
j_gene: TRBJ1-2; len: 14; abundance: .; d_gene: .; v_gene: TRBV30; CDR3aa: CAWSVGPYGYGYTF; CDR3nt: TGTGCCTGGAGTGTTGGGCCCTATGGCTATGGCTACACCTTC
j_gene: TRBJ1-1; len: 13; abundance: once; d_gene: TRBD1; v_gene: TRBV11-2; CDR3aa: CASSMTGGGEAFF; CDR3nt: TGTGCCAGCAGCATGACAGGGGGCGGTGAAGCTTTCTTT
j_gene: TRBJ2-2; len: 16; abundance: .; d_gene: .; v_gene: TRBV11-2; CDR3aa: CASSFGGAANTGELFF; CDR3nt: TGTGCCAGCAGCTTTGGGGGGGCGGCAAACACCGGGGAGCTGTTTTTT
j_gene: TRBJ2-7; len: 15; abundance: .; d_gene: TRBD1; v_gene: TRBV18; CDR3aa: CASSPTGQRNYEQYF; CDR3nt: TGTGCCAGCTCACCAACGGGACAGCGAAACTACGAGCAGTACTTC
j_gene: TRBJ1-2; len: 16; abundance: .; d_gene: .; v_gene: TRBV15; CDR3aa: CATSRATGQLDYGYTF; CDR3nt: TGTGCCACCAGCAGAGCCACGGGACAACTAGACTATGGCTACACCTTC
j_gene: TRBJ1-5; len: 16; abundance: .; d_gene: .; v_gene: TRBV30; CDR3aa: CAWRSPGGRGNQPQHF; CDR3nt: TGTGCCTGGAGAAGTCCCGGGGGGCGAGGGAATCAGCCCCAGCATTTT
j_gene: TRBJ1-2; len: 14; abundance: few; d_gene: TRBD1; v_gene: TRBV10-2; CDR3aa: CASSEGQGAGGYTF; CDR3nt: TGCGCCAGCAGTGAAGGTCAGGGGGCCGGTGGCTACACCTTC
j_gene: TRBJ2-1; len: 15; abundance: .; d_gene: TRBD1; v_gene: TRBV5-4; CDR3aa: CASSSGTGPYNEQFF; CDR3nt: TGTGCCAGCAGCTCCGGGACAGGACCTTACAATGAGCAGTTCTTC
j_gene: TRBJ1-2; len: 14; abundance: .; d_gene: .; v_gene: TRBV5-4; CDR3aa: CASSLGGSVYGYTF; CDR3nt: TGTGCCAGCAGCTTGGGAGGATCCGTATATGGCTACACCTTC
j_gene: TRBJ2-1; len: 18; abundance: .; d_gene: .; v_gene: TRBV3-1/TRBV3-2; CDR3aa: CASSQDRGLMSSYNEQFF; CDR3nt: TGTGCCAGCAGCCAAGATAGGGGTCTAATGAGCTCCTACAATGAGCAGTTCTTC
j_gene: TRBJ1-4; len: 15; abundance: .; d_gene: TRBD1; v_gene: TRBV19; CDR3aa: CASSIGTGVGEKLFF; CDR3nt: TGTGCCAGTAGTATTGGTACAGGGGTGGGTGAAAAACTGTTTTTT
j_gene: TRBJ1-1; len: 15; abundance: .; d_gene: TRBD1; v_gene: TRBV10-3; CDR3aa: CAISDGQGENTEAFF; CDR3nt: TGTGCCATCAGTGATGGACAGGGGGAGAACACTGAAGCTTTCTTT
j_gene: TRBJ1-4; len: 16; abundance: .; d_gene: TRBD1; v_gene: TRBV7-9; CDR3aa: CASSLQGTGKNEKLFF; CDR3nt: TGTGCCAGCAGCTTACAAGGGACAGGAAAAAATGAAAAACTGTTTTTT
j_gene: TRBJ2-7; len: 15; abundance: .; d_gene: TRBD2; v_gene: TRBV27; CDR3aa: CASTKAGGLAYEQYF; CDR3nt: TGTGCCAGCACTAAAGCGGGGGGCCTTGCCTACGAGCAGTACTTC
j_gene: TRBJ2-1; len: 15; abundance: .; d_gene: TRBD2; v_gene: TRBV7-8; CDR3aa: CASSFKTSGAYEQFF; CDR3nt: TGTGCCAGCAGCTTTAAGACTAGCGGGGCCTATGAGCAGTTCTTC
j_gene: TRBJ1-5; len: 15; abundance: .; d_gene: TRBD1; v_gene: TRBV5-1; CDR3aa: CASSQTGDSNQPQHF; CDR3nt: TGCGCCAGCAGCCAAACAGGGGATAGCAATCAGCCCCAGCATTTT
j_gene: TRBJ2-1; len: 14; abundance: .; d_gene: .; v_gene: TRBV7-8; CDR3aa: CASSLAATYNEQFF; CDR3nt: TGTGCCAGCAGCTTAGCAGCGACCTACAATGAGCAGTTCTTC
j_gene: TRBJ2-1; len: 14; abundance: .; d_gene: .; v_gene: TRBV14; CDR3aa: CASSLTAVYNEQFF; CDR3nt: TGTGCCAGCAGCCTGACAGCCGTCTACAATGAGCAGTTCTTC
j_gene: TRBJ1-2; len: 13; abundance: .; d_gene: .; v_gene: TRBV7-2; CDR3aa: CASSLGGAYGYTF; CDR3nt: TGTGCCAGCAGCTTGGGGGGTGCCTATGGCTACACCTTC
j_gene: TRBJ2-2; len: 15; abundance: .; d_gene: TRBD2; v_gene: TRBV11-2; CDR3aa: CASSRLAGGPGELFF; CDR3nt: TGTGCCAGCAGCCGACTAGCGGGGGGCCCCGGGGAGCTGTTTTTT